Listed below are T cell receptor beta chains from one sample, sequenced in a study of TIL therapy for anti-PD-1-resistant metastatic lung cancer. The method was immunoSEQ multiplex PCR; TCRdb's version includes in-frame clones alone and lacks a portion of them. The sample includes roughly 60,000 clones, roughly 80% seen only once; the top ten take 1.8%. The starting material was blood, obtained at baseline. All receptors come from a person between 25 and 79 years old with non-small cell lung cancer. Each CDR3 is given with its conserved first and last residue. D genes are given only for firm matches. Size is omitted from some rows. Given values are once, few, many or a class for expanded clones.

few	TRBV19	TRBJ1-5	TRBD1	TGTGCCAGTAGTATGGGGGACAGATATCAGCCCCAGCATTTT	CASSMGDRYQPQHF
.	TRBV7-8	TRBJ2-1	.	TGTGCCAGCAGCTTAGATGGGCGAGCCTTGACGTACAATGAGCAGTTCTTC	CASSLDGRALTYNEQFF
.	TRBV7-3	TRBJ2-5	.	TGTGCCAGCAGCTTAGTAATTCTGGAGACCCAGTACTTC	CASSLVILETQYF
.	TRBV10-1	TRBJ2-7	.	TGCGCCAGCAGCGCCACAGGGCGCTCCTACGAGCAGTACTTC	CASSATGRSYEQYF
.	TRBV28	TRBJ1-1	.	TGTGTAGCATCCACCATGAACACTGAAGCTTTCTTT	CVASTMNTEAFF
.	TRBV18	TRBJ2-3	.	TGTGCCAGCTCACCAATTCCACTCGATACGCAGTATTTT	CASSPIPLDTQYF
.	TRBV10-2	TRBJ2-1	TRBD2	TGCGCCAGCAGTCCTAGCGGGGGGCACAATGAGCAGTTCTTC	CASSPSGGHNEQFF
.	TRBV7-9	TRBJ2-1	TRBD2	TGTGCCAGCAGCTCAGCGGGAGTCCTGAATGAGCAGTTCTTC	CASSSAGVLNEQFF
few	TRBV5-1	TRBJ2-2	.	TGCGCCAGCAGATTAACTAGCACGAACACCGGGGAGCTGTTTTTT	CASRLTSTNTGELFF
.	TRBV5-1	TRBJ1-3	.	TGCGCCAGCAGCTTGGCCGACACCCGAGGGGCTGGAAACACCATATATTTT	CASSLADTRGAGNTIYF
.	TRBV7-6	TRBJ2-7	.	TGTGCCAGCAGCTTAGGGACAGCATACGAGCAGTACTTC	CASSLGTAYEQYF
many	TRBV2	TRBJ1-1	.	TGTGCCAGCTTGTCGGGGCAGGTGAACACTGAAGCTTTCTTT	CASLSGQVNTEAFF
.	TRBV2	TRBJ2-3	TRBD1	TGTGCCAGCATTAACAGGGGGCAGAGCACAGATACGCAGTATTTT	CASINRGQSTDTQYF
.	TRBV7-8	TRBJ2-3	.	TGTGCCAGCAGCTTAGCGTCTAGCGCCCCAGATACGCAGTATTTT	CASSLASSAPDTQYF
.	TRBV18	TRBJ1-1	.	TGTGCCAGCTCACCAGGAGAGGGCGGGAACACTGAAGCTTTCTTT	CASSPGEGGNTEAFF
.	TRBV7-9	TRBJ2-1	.	TGTGCCAGCAGCTTAGAAACGGGGGACTACAATGAGCAGTTCTTC	CASSLETGDYNEQFF
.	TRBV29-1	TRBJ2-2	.	TGCAGCGTTGAGTCCAACACCGGGGAGCTGTTTTTT	CSVESNTGELFF
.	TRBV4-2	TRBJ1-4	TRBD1	TGTGCCAGCAGCCAAGGTTCACGACAGGGGGATGAAAAACTGTTTTTT	CASSQGSRQGDEKLFF
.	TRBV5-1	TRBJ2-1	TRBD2	TGCGCCAGCACACCGGGGACTAGTTCAGGCAATGAGCAGTTCTTC	CASTPGTSSGNEQFF
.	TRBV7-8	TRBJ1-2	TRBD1	TGTGCCAGCAGCCTCAGACGGACAGGGGGCAATAACTATGGCTACACCTTC	CASSLRRTGGNNYGYTF
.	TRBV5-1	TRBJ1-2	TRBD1	TGCGCCAGCAGCCCTACGGCCCTGACAGGGGCGGGGGTAAATGGCTACACCTTC	CASSPTALTGAGVNGYTF
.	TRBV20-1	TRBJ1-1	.	TGCAGTGCTCGACAGGCTGAAGCTTTCTTT	CSARQAEAFF
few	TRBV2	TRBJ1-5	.	TGTGCCAGCAGTCTCGGGTGGTCGCCCCACTATAGCAATCAGCCCCAGCATTTT	CASSLGWSPHYSNQPQHF
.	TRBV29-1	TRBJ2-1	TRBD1	TGCAGCGTTGAAGACATGGGACAGGGTTTCGACAATGAGCAGTTCTTC	CSVEDMGQGFDNEQFF
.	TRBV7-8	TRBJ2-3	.	TGTGCCAGCAGCTTACGTGGGAGCGGGAGCACAGATACGCAGTATTTT	CASSLRGSGSTDTQYF
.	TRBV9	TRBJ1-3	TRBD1	TGTGCCAGCAGCGTCTCTACCTGGACAGGTGCAGGAAACACCATATATTTT	CASSVSTWTGAGNTIYF
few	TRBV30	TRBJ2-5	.	TGTGCCTGGAGTGTTCCAGGATCCCAAGAGACCCAGTACTTC	CAWSVPGSQETQYF
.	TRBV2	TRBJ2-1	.	TGTGCCAGCAGTGTCGACTATGAGCAGTTCTTC	CASSVDYEQFF
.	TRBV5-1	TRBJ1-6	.	TGCGCCAGCAGCTTGGAGGAGCTCTCACCCCTCCACTTT	CASSLEELSPLHF
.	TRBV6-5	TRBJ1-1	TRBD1	TGTGCCAGCAGTTTTTCGTGGGCAGGGGGTTGGACTGAAGCTTTCTTT	CASSFSWAGGWTEAFF
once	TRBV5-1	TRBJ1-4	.	TGCGCCAGCAGCCCGGGACCGACGGAATATGAAAAACTGTTTTTT	CASSPGPTEYEKLFF
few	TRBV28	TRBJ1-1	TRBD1	TGTGCCAGCAGTTTGTGGGCAGGGGGGATGAACACTGAAGCTTTCTTT	CASSLWAGGMNTEAFF
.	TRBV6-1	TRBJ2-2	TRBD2	TGTGCCAGCACCGTAGCGGGAGGAGACGGGGAGCTGTTTTTT	CASTVAGGDGELFF
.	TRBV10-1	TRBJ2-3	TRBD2	TGCGCCAGCAGTGAGATCCAGCGGGGGCGCACAGATACGCAGTATTTT	CASSEIQRGRTDTQYF
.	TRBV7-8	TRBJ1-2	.	TGTGCCAGCAGCGCGTGGGGCATAAGGGACTATGGCTACACCTTC	CASSAWGIRDYGYTF
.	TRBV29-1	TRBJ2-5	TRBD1	TGCAGCGTTTCGGGACAGGCGTCGGAGACCCAGTACTTC	CSVSGQASETQYF
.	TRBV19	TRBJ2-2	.	TGTGCCAGTAGTATTCTTGAGACCGCAACCGGGGAGCTGTTTTTT	CASSILETATGELFF
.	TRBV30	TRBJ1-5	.	TGTGCCTGGAGTCGATTTCAGGGGTATCAGCCCCAGCATTTT	CAWSRFQGYQPQHF
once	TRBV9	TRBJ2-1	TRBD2	TGTGCCAGCAGCGCTCGACTAGCGGGGTACAATGAGCAGTTCTTC	CASSARLAGYNEQFF
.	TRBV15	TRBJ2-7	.	TGTGCCACCAGCAGAGCCCAAGCGGGCAGGGAGCACGAGCAGTACTTC	CATSRAQAGREHEQYF
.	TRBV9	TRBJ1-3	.	TGTGCCAGCAGCGTAGATCCCTACTCTGGAAACACCATATATTTT	CASSVDPYSGNTIYF
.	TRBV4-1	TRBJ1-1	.	TGCGCCAGCAGCCAAGGATTGACGAAAGCTTTCTTT	CASSQGLTKAFF
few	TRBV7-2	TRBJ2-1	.	TGTGCCAGCAGCTTCCTTAGGGATGAGCAGTTCTTC	CASSFLRDEQFF